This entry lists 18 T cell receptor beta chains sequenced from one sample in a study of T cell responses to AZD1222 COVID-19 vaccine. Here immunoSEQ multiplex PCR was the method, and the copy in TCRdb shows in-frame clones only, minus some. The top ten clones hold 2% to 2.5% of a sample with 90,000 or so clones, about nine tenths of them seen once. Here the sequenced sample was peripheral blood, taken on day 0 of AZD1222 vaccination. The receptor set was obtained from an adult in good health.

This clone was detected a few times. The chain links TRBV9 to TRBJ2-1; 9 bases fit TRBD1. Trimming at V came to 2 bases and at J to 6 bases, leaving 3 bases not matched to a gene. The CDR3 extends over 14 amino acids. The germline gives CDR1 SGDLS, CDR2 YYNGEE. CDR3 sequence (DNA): TGTGCCAGCAGCGTTGCGACAGGGGGCAATGAGCAGTTCTTC. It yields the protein CASSVATGGNEQFF.

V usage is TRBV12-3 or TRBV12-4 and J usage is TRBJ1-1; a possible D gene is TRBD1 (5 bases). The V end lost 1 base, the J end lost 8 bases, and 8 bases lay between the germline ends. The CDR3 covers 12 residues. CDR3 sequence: CASSLDRSEAFF. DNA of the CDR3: TGTGCCAGCAGTTTAGACAGGTCGGAAGCTTTCTTT.

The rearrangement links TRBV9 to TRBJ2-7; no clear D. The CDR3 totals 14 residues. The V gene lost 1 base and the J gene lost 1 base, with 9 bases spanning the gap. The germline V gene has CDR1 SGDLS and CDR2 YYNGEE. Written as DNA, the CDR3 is TGTGCCAGCAGCGTATTATCCAATTCCTACGAGCAGTACTTC. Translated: CASSVLSNSYEQYF.

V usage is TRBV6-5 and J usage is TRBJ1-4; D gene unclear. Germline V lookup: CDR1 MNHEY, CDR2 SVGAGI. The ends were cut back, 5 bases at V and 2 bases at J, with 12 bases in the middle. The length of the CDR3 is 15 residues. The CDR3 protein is CASSNRRSTNEKLFF. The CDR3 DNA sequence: TGTGCCAGCAGTAACCGACGAAGTACTAATGAAAAACTGTTTTTT.

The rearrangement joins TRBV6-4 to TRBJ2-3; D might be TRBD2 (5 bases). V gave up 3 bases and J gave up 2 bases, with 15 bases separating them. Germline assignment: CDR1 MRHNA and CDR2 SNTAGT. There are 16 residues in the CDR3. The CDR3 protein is CASSEGRNFPTDTQYF. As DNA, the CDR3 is TGTGCCAGCAGTGAAGGGAGAAACTTTCCCACAGATACGCAGTATTTT.

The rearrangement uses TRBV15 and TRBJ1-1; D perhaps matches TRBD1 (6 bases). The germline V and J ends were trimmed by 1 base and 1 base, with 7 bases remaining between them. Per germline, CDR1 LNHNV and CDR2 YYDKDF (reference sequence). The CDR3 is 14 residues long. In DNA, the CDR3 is TGTGCCACCAGCAGAGGACAGGCGAACACTGAAGCTTTCTTT. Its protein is CATSRGQANTEAFF.

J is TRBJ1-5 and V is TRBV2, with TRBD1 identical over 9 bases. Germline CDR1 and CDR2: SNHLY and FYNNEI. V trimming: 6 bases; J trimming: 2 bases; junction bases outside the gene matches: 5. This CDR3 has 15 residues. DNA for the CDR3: TGTGCCAGCAGAGACAGGGGGGCTGGCAATCAGCCCCAGCATTTT. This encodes CASRDRGAGNQPQHF.

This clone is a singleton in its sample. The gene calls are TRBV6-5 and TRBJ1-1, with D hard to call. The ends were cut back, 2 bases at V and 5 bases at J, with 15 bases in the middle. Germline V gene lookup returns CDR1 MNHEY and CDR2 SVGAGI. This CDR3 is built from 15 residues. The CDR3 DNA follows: TGTGCCAGCAGTTACAGAAACGATTTGATAACTGAAGCTTTCTTT. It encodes CASSYRNDLITEAFF.

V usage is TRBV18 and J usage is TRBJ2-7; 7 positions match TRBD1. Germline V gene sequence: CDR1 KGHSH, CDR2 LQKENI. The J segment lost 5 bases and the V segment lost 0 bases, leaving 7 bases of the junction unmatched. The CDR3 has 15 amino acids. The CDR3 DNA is TGTGCCAGCTCACCACCCCCAGGGGGTAGCCACGAGCAGTACTTC. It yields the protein CASSPPPGGSHEQYF.

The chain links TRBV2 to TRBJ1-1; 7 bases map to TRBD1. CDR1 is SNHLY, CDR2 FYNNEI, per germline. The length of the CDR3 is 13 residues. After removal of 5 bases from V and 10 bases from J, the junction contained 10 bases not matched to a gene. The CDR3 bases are TGTGCCAGCAGTTACACAGGGGAGGCTGGAGCTTTCTTT. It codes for CASSYTGEAGAFF. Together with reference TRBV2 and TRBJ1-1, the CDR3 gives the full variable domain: EPEVTQTPSHQVTQMGQEVILRCVPISNHLYFYWYRQILGQKVEFLVSFYNNEISEKSEIFDDQFSVERPDGSNFTLKIRSTKLEDSAMYFCASSYTGEAGAFFGQGTRLTVV.

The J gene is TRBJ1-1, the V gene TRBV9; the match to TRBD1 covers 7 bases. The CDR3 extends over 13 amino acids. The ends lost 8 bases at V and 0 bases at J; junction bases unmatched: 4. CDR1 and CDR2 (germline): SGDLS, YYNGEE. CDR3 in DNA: TGTGCCAGGTGGGACAGAATGAACACTGAAGCTTTCTTT. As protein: CARWDRMNTEAFF.

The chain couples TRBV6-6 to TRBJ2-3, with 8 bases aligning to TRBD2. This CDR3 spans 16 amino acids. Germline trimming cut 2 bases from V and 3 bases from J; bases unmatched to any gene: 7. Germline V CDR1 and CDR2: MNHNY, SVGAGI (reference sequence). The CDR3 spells CASSYLGLGGTDTQYF. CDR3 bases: TGTGCCAGCAGTTACCTGGGACTAGGAGGTACAGATACGCAGTATTTT.

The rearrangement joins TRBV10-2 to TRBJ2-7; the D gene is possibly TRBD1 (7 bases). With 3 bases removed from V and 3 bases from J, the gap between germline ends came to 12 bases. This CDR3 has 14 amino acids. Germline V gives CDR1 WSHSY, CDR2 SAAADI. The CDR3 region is CASSDAGTVYEQYF. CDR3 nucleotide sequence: TGCGCCAGCAGTGACGCGGGGACAGTCTACGAGCAGTACTTC.

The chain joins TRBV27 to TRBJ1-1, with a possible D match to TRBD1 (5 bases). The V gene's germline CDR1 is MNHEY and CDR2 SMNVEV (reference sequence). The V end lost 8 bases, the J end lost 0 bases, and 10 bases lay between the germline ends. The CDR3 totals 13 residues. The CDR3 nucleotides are TGTGCCAGCGGCGAACAGGTGAACACTGAAGCTTTCTTT. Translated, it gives CASGEQVNTEAFF.

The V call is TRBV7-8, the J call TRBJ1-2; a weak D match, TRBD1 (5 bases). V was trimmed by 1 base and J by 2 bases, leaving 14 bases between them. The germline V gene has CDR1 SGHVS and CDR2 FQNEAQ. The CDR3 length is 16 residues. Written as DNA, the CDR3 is TGTGCCAGCAGCTTAGATCGGCGGGGCCACAACTATGGCTACACCTTC. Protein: CASSLDRRGHNYGYTF.

The CDR3: CASRLGTHNQPQHF. The CDR3 nucleotides read TGTGCCAGCCGTTTGGGGACACACAATCAGCCCCAGCATTTT. This sequence joins TRBV6-2 or TRBV6-3 and TRBJ1-5; D perhaps matches TRBD1 (6 bases). Trimming shortened V by 8 bases and J by 3 bases, and 14 bases separated the two germline ends. The CDR3 extends over 14 amino acids. Per germline, CDR1 MNHEY and CDR2 SVGEGT.

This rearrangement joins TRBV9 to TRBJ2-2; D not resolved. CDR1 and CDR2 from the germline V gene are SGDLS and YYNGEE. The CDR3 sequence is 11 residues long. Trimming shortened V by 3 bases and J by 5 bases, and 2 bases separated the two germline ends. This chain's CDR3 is CASSATGELFF. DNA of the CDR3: TGTGCCAGCAGCGCAACCGGGGAGCTGTTTTTT.

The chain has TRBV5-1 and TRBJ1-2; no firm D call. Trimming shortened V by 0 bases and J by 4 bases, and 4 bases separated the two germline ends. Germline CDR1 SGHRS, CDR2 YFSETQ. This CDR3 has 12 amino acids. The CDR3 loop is CASSLASYGYTF. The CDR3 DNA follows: TGCGCCAGCAGCTTGGCCAGCTATGGCTACACCTTC.